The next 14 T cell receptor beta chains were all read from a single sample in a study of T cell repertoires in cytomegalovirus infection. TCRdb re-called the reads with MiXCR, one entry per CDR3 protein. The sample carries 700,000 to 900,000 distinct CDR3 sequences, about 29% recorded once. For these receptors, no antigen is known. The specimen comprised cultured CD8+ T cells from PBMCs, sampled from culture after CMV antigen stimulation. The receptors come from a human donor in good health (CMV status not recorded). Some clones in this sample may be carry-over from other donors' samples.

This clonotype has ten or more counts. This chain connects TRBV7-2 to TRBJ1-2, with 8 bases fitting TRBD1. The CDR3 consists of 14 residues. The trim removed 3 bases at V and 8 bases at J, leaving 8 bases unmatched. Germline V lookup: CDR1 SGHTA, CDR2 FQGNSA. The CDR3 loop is CASSLDFPGGGYTF. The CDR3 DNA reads TGTGCCAGCAGCTTGGATTTTCCAGGGGGCGGCTACACCTTC.

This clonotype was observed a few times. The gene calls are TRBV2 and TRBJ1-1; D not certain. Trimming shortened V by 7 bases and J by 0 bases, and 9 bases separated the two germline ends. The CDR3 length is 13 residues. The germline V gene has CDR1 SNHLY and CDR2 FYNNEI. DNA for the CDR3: TGTGCCAGCAAACGCAGCTTGAACACTGAAGCTTTCTTT. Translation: CASKRSLNTEAFF. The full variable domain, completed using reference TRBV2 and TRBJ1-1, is EPEVTQTPSHQVTQMGQEVILRCVPISNHLYFYWYRQILGQKVEFLVSFYNNEISEKSEIFDDQFSVERPDGSNFTLKIRSTKLEDSAMYFCASKRSLNTEAFFGQGTRLTVV.

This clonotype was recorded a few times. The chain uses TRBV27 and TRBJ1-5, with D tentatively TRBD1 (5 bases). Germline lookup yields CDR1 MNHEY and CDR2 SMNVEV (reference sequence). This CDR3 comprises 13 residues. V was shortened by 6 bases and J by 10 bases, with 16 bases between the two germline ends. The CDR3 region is CASSPGPTFPQHF. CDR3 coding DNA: TGTGCCAGCAGCCCGGGGCCCACCTTTCCCCAGCATTTT.

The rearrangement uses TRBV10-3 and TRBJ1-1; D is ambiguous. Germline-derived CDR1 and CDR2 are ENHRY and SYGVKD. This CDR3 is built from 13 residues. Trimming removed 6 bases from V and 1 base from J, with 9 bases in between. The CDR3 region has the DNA TGTGCCATCAGGTCGGTGGGGAACACTGAAGCTTTCTTT. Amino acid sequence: CAIRSVGNTEAFF.

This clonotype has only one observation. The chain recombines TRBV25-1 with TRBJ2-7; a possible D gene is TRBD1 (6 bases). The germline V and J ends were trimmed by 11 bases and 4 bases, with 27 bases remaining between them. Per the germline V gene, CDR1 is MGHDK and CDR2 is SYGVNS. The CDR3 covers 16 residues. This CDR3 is CAPPGKVPGVMYEQYV. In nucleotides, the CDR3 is TGTGCCCCACCGGGCAAGGTGCCAGGGGTAATGTACGAGCAGTACGTC.

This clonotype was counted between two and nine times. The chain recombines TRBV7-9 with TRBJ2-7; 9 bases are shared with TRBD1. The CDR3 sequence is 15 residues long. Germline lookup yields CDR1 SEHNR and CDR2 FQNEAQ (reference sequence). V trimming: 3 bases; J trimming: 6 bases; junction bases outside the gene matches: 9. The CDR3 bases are TGTGCCAGCAGCTTTACCGGGACAGGGCACGGCGAGCAGTACTTC. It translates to CASSFTGTGHGEQYF.

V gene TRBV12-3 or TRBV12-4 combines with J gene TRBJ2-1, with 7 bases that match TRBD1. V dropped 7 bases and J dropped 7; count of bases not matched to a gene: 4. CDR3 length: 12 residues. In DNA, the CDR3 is TGTGCCAGCACTAAACAGGGGAATGAGCAGTTCTTC. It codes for CASTKQGNEQFF.

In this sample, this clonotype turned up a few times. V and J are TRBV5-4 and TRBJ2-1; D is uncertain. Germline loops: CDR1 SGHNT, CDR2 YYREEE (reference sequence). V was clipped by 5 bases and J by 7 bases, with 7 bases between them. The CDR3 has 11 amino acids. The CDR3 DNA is TGTGCCAGCAGTACAGAGAATGAGCAGTTCTTC. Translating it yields CASSTENEQFF.

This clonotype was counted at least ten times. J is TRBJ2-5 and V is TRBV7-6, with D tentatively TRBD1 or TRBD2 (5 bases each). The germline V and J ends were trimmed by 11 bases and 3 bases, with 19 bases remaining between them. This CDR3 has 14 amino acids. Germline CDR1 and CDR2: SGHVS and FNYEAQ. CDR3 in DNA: TGTGCCTCTTGGGACCTGAAGGAAGAAGAGACCCAGTACTTC. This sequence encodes CASWDLKEEETQYF. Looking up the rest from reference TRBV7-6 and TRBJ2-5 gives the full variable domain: GAGVSQSPRYKVTKRGQDVALRCDPISGHVSLYWYRQALGQGPEFLTYFNYEAQQDKSGLPNDRFSAERPEGSISTLTIQRTEQRDSAMYRCASWDLKEEETQYFGPGTRLLVL.

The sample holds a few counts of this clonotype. CDR3 DNA sequence: TGTGCCAGTAGTAGGATAGACAGGAGGGCAGAGACCCAGTACTTC. It yields the protein CASSRIDRRAETQYF. The gene calls are TRBV19 and TRBJ2-5; the D call may be TRBD1 or TRBD2 (6 bases each). The germline V gene encodes CDR1 LNHDA and CDR2 SQIVND (reference sequence). CDR3 size: 15 residues. The ends were cut back, 4 bases at V and 4 bases at J, with 16 bases in the middle.

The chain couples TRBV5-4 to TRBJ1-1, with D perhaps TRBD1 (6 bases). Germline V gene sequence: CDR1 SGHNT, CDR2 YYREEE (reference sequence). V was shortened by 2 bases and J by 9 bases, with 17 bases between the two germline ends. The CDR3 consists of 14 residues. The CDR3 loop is CASSFVGTLAKAFF. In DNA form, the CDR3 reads TGTGCCAGCAGCTTCGTTGGGACATTAGCTAAAGCTTTCTTT. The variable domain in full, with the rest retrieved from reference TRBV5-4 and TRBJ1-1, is ETGVTQSPTHLIKTRGQQVTLRCSSQSGHNTVSWYQQALGQGPQFIFQYYREEENGRGNFPPRFSGLQFPNYSSELNVNALELDDSALYLCASSFVGTLAKAFFGQGTRLTVV.

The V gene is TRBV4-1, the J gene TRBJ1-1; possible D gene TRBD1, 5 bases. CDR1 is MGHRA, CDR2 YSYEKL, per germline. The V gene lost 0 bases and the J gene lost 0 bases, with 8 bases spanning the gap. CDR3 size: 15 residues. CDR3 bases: TGCGCCAGCAGCCAAGAGTGGGGGGTGAACACTGAAGCTTTCTTT. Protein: CASSQEWGVNTEAFF.

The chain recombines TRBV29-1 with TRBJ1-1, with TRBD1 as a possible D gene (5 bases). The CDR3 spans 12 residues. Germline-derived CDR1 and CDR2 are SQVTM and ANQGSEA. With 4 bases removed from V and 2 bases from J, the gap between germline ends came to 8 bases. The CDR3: CSVGGGNTEAFF. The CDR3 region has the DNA TGCAGCGTTGGGGGGGGAAACACTGAAGCTTTCTTT.

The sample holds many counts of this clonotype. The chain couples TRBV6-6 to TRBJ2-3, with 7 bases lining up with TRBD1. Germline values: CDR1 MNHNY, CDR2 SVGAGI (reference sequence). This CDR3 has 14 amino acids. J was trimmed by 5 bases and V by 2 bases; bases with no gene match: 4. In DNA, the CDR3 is TGTGCCAGCAGTTACCTCCAGGGGGAAGATACGCAGTATTTT. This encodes CASSYLQGEDTQYF.